These T cell receptor beta chains were read from a single sample in a study of blood T cell repertoires in COVID-19. The repertoire was sequenced with immunoSEQ multiplex PCR; TCRdb's copy has only in-frame clones and lacks some. The sample consists of roughly 120,000 clones, about 94% of them appearing once. The material sequenced was peripheral blood. The source is a man aged 50 or older with COVID-19, enrolled during active disease. The CDR3 runs from the conserved cysteine through the conserved F or W. D genes are given only for firm matches. Where a row states a size, it is once, few, many or the class of an expanded clone; other rows omit it.

-	TRBV19	-	TRBJ2-7	CASSIPGSSYEQYF	TGTGCCAGTAGTATACCAGGTTCCTCCTACGAGCAGTACTTC
few	TRBV5-6	TRBD1	TRBJ1-6	CASNYRGQGNSPLHF	TGTGCCAGCAACTACAGAGGACAGGGTAATTCACCCCTCCACTTT
-	TRBV2	-	TRBJ2-7	CASSVGSEQYF	TGTGCCAGCAGTGTAGGGAGCGAGCAGTACTTC
-	TRBV7-2	-	TRBJ2-2	CASSLTATGELFF	TGTGCCAGCAGCCTGACAGCTACCGGGGAGCTGTTTTTT
-	TRBV6-2/TRBV6-3	-	TRBJ1-1	CASSYSFDFIRATNTEAFF	TGTGCCAGCAGTTACTCGTTCGATTTTATCAGGGCTACGAACACTGAAGCTTTCTTT
-	TRBV29-1	-	TRBJ1-1	CSVEGNSEAFF	TGCAGCGTTGAGGGCAACTCAGAAGCTTTCTTT
-	TRBV5-4	TRBD2	TRBJ2-3	CASSRTSGTKDTQYF	TGTGCCAGCAGTCGGACTAGCGGGACTAAAGATACGCAGTATTTT
-	TRBV5-8	-	TRBJ1-5	CASSLALGVGNQPQHF	TGTGCCAGCAGCTTGGCCCTAGGGGTCGGCAATCAGCCCCAGCATTTT
-	TRBV11-2	TRBD1	TRBJ2-5	CASSLGTGGAETQYF	TGTGCCAGCAGCCTAGGGACAGGGGGCGCCGAGACCCAGTACTTC
-	TRBV7-9	TRBD1	TRBJ1-2	CASSFGTGDGYTF	TGTGCCAGCAGCTTCGGGACAGGGGATGGCTACACCTTC
-	TRBV7-2	TRBD1	TRBJ2-7	CASSLQTGLYEQYF	TGTGCCAGCAGCCTACAGACAGGGCTCTACGAGCAGTACTTC